This T cell receptor (beta chain) was captured in a study of T cell repertoires in cytomegalovirus infection. Overall study context: A matching HLA type, together with CMV infection, was signaled by public TCR beta signatures. Notes on the study in general: HLA-C-restricted CMV clonotypes gave the most frequent clonotype in two of eight donors.

Comment on this clonotype: Its antigen is not identified.

Each CDR3 protein is one row after TCRdb ran MiXCR on the reads. The table records nearly 550,000 distinct CDR3 sequences, approximately 15% of them present only once. CDR3 length: 16 residues. V lost 8 bases and J lost 6; bases outside the gene matches: 17. The chain recombines TRBV5-3 with TRBJ2-1; 7 bases line up with TRBD1. TRBV5-3 is annotated as an ORF whose role is uncertain. The receptor was isolated from a human donor in good health (CMV status not recorded). Some clones in this sample may be carry-over from other donors' samples. Sequencing used CD8+ T cells from PBMCs. In DNA, the CDR3 is TGTGCCAGCAGCACGCGGCCCAGGACAGGAATCAATGAGCAGTTCTTC. Amino acid sequence: CASSTRPRTGINEQFF.